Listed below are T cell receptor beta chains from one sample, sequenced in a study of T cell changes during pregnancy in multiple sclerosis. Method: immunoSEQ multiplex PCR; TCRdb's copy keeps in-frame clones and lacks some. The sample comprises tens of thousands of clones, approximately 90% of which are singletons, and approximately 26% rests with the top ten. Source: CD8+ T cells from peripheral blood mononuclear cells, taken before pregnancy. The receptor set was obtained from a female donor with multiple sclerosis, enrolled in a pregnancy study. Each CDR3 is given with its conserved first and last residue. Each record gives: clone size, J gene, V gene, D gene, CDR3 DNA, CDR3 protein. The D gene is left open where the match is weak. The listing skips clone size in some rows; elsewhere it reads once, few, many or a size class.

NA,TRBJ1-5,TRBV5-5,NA,TGTGCCAGCAGCTCCCTCGGGTTTGGCAATCAGCCCCAGCATTTT,CASSSLGFGNQPQHF
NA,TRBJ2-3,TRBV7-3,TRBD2,TGTGCCAGCAGCATGACTAGCGGGGGGGCGGATACGCAGTATTTT,CASSMTSGGADTQYF
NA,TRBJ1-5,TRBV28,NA,TGTGCCAGCAGTGCTCGACTACGGCCCCAGCATTTT,CASSARLRPQHF
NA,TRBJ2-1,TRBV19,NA,TGTGCCCCATTAGGAGGACTTACCAATGAGCAGTTCTTC,CAPLGGLTNEQFF
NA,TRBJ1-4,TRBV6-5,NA,TGTGCCAGCAGTTACGGGCAGCATGAAAAACTGTTTTTT,CASSYGQHEKLFF
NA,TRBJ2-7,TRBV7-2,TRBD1,TGTGCCAGCAGCCCCGAAGCAGGGGGCTCCTACGAGCAGTACTTC,CASSPEAGGSYEQYF
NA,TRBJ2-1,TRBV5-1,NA,TGCGCCAGCAGCTTGCGGGAGTCTAGGTACAATGAGCAGTTCTTC,CASSLRESRYNEQFF
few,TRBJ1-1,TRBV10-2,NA,TGCGCCAGCAGCCCGACAGGAGGCAGTGAAGCTTTCTTT,CASSPTGGSEAFF
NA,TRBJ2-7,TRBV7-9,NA,TGTGCCAGCAGTTCCCGACAGCTCAACGAGCAGTACTTC,CASSSRQLNEQYF
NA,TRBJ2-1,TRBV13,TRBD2,TGTGCCAGCAGCCCCCGGGGTAGCGGGAGGGCCTACAATGAGCAGTTCTTC,CASSPRGSGRAYNEQFF
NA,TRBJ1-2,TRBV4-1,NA,TGCGCCAGCAGCCAAGTTAGCGGGGAATTGATAGGTGGCTACACCTTC,CASSQVSGELIGGYTF
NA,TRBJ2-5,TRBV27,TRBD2,TGTGCCAGCAGTCTAGGGACTAGCTCCGAGACCCAGTACTTC,CASSLGTSSETQYF
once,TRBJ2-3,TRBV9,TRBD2,TGTGCCAGCAGCGTATCAGGAGCGGGAGGCCGCACAGATACGCAGTATTTT,CASSVSGAGGRTDTQYF
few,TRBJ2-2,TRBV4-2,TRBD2,TGTGCCAGCAGCCGGGCGGGGGGGCGAGAGGAGCTGTTTTTT,CASSRAGGREELFF
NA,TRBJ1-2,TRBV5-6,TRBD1,TGTGCCAGCAGCCCCGGGACAGGGAACTATGGCTACACCTTC,CASSPGTGNYGYTF
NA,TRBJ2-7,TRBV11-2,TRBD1,TGTGCCAGCAGCTTCCGGGACAGCTACGAGCAGTACTTC,CASSFRDSYEQYF
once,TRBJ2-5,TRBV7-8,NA,TGTGCCAGCAGCTTAGCGAGGCCCAACCGGGAGACCCAGTACTTC,CASSLARPNRETQYF